Listed here are 17 T cell receptor beta chains from one sample, sequenced in a study of blood T cell repertoires in COVID-19. Some clones are missing from TCRdb's copy, which holds only in-frame ones; the method was immunoSEQ multiplex PCR. The profile shows over 110,000 clones, under 90% of them singletons. Sample: PBMCs or T cells enriched from blood (not recorded which). The receptors here all came from a man between 45 and 60 years old in a cohort exposed to, infected with or recovered from COVID-19 (not recorded which).

The rearrangement links TRBV7-2 to TRBJ2-7; D is perhaps TRBD1 (5 bases). This CDR3 contains 13 residues. CDR1 and CDR2 (germline): SGHTA, FQGNSA. Trimming removed 2 bases at V and 6 bases at J, with 11 bases between. The CDR3 sequence: CASSLSQGGEQYF. The CDR3 DNA follows: TGTGCCAGCAGCTTAAGTCAGGGCGGCGAGCAGTACTTC.

The chain joins TRBV2 to TRBJ2-1; 11 nucleotides match TRBD2. The CDR3 runs to 15 residues. J lost 1 base, V lost 4 bases, and 0 bases had no gene match. The V gene's germline CDR1 is SNHLY and CDR2 FYNNEI. CDR3 amino acids: CASSGTSGSYNEQFF. CDR3 nucleotide sequence: TGTGCCAGCAGTGGGACTAGCGGGTCCTACAATGAGCAGTTCTTC.

This clone has just a few counts. This chain joins TRBV10-3 and TRBJ1-2, with TRBD1 matching 7 bases. Germline trimming cut 5 bases from V and 8 bases from J; bases unmatched to any gene: 5. Germline V gives CDR1 ENHRY, CDR2 SYGVKD. CDR3 size: 12 residues. The CDR3 DNA follows: TGTGCCATCAGTCTACAGGGGCAGGGCTACACCTTC. Translating gives CAISLQGQGYTF.

The CDR3 region is CASTLRVSGANVLTF. CDR3 bases: TGTGCCAGCACCCTCAGGGTTTCCGGGGCCAACGTCCTGACTTTC. V usage is TRBV5-6 and J usage is TRBJ2-6, with D possibly being TRBD1 (5 bases). The length of the CDR3 is 15 residues. The V end lost 6 bases, the J end lost 4 bases, and 14 bases lay between the germline ends. Germline CDR1 and CDR2: SGHDT and YYEEEE.

J is TRBJ1-2 and V is TRBV6-5; D is ambiguous. Germline V gives CDR1 MNHEY, CDR2 SVGAGI. Deletions cut 0 bases from V and 6 bases from J, with 8 bases between. The CDR3 sequence is 13 residues long. DNA for the CDR3: TGTGCCAGCAGTTACTCGAGCACGAATGGCTACACCTTC. Translated: CASSYSSTNGYTF.

The J gene is TRBJ1-1, the V gene TRBV7-9; TRBD1 matches 7 bases. The CDR3 is 15 residues long. After removal of 3 bases from V and 2 bases from J, the junction contained 6 bases not matched to a gene. The germline CDR1 and CDR2 sequences are SEHNR and FQNEAQ (reference sequence). CDR3 in amino acids: CASSFLQGINTEAFF. DNA for the CDR3: TGTGCCAGCAGCTTTTTACAGGGGATTAACACTGAAGCTTTCTTT.

The chain carries TRBV7-2 and TRBJ2-5; D is perhaps TRBD2 (6 bases). The V gene lost 1 base and the J gene lost 5 bases, with 14 bases spanning the gap. The CDR3 extends over 15 amino acids. Germline values: CDR1 SGHTA, CDR2 FQGNSA. DNA for the CDR3: TGTGCCAGCAGCTTAGTCGGCGGGATCCCCGAGACCCAGTACTTC. Translating gives CASSLVGGIPETQYF.

The rearrangement links TRBV7-6 to TRBJ2-1; 9 bases are shared with TRBD2. Unmatched junction bases numbered 6, after V lost 2 bases and J lost 4 bases. The length of the CDR3 is 16 residues. Germline values: CDR1 SGHVS, CDR2 FNYEAQ. CDR3 nucleotides: TGTGCCAGCAGCTTATTTGAGACTAGCGGTTACAATGAGCAGTTCTTC. It translates to CASSLFETSGYNEQFF. Together with reference TRBV7-6 and TRBJ2-1, the CDR3 gives the full variable domain: GAGVSQSPRYKVTKRGQDVALRCDPISGHVSLYWYRQALGQGPEFLTYFNYEAQQDKSGLPNDRFSAERPEGSISTLTIQRTEQRDSAMYRCASSLFETSGYNEQFFGPGTRLTVL.

V gene TRBV19 combines with J gene TRBJ1-1; D is uncertain. Germline-derived CDR1 and CDR2 are LNHDA and SQIVND (reference sequence). The CDR3 contains 13 residues. The ends were cut back, 4 bases at V and 1 base at J, with 7 bases in the middle. CDR3 sequence (DNA): TGTGCCAGTAGTACCACAGCGAACACTGAAGCTTTCTTT. Its translation is CASSTTANTEAFF.

Comment on this clone: Other DNA sequences within the sample encode an identical CDR3. The V and J genes are TRBV19 and TRBJ1-1; D gene unclear. Germline CDR1 LNHDA, CDR2 SQIVND (reference sequence). CDR3 length: 13 amino acids. V dropped 2 bases and J dropped 1 base, with 5 bases sitting between them. In DNA form, the CDR3 reads TGTGCCAGTAGTATAAGCGGGAACACTGAAGCTTTCTTT. Translating gives CASSISGNTEAFF.

The rearrangement links TRBV6-2 or TRBV6-3 to TRBJ2-7; 7 positions agree with TRBD2. From germline, CDR1 is MNHEY and CDR2 SVGEGT. V lost 2 bases and J lost 0; bases outside the gene matches: 10. CDR3 size: 17 residues. In DNA, the CDR3 is TGTGCCAGCAGTTACGGACGGAGCGGGGTTGCCTCCTACGAGCAGTACTTC. Protein product: CASSYGRSGVASYEQYF.

V is TRBV6-5 and J is TRBJ1-3, with a weak D call TRBD1 (6 bases). The CDR3 contains 14 residues. V lost 7 bases and J lost 3, with 13 bases in between. Germline CDR1 is MNHEY and CDR2 is SVGAGI. CDR3 DNA: TGTGCCAGCATTTCACAGGGTGGTGGAAACACCATATATTTT. Translation gives CASISQGGGNTIYF.

The chain carries TRBV28 and TRBJ1-2; 8 bases are shared with TRBD1. V lost 6 bases to trimming and J lost 7 bases; unmatched junction nucleotides: 10. Germline V gene lookup returns CDR1 MDHEN and CDR2 SYDVKM. The CDR3 has 14 residues. The CDR3 sequence is CASRLTGQGSGYTF. CDR3 sequence (DNA): TGTGCCAGCAGACTGACCGGACAGGGAAGTGGCTACACCTTC.

V gene TRBV10-3 combines with J gene TRBJ1-3, with D possibly matching TRBD1 (5 bases). The CDR3 covers 15 residues. The germline V gene has CDR1 ENHRY and CDR2 SYGVKD. Trimming pared 3 bases from V and 0 bases from J, leaving 9 bases between. CDR3 nucleotide sequence: TGTGCCATCAGTGACATGACAGACTCTGGAAACACCATATATTTT. Its translation: CAISDMTDSGNTIYF.

Points on this clone: At one of its ends the junction is not consistent with the germline gene, which may arise from a read error. The V gene is TRBV3-1 (or the pseudogene TRBV3-2), the J gene TRBJ2-7, with 13 bases matching TRBD2. Per the germline V gene, CDR1 is LGHDT and CDR2 is YNNKEL (reference sequence). The CDR3 runs to 15 residues. CDR3 sequence: CASSPGLAGAYAQYF. In DNA, the CDR3 is TGTGCCAGCAGCCCTGGACTAGCGGGAGCCTACGCGCAGTACTTC.

The chain joins TRBV19 to TRBJ1-1; 7 positions agree with TRBD1. Germline CDR1 reads LNHDA; CDR2 reads SQIVND (reference sequence). J lost 0 bases, V lost 7 bases, and 11 bases had no gene match. This CDR3 region has 16 residues. The CDR3 spells CASTPSGQRMNTEAFF. CDR3 in DNA: TGTGCCAGTACCCCTTCGGGACAGCGGATGAACACTGAAGCTTTCTTT.

The gene calls are TRBV27 and TRBJ1-1; D not resolved. The CDR3 has 15 amino acids. V lost 0 bases and J 0 bases, leaving 8 bases between the germline ends. CDR1 and CDR2 (germline): MNHEY, SMNVEV (reference sequence). CDR3: CASSLSAGMNTEAFF. CDR3 nucleotides: TGTGCCAGCAGTTTATCAGCGGGGATGAACACTGAAGCTTTCTTT.